The 20 T cell receptor beta chains given below trace back to one sample, sequenced in a study of T cell responses to AZD1222 COVID-19 vaccine. The assay was immunoSEQ multiplex PCR, and TCRdb's table has in-frame clones only and misses some. This table has about 130,000 clones, roughly 86% appearing once. The sample in question was peripheral blood, obtained on day 0 of AZD1222 vaccination. The receptor set was obtained from an adult in good health.

V and J are TRBV6-5 and TRBJ1-3; D uncertain. The germline gives CDR1 MNHEY, CDR2 SVGAGI. V lost 7 bases to trimming and J lost 0 bases, with 13 bases between them. This CDR3 is built from 15 residues. The CDR3 here is CASMGFRSSGNTIYF. In DNA, the CDR3 is TGTGCCAGCATGGGATTCCGCAGCTCTGGAAACACCATATATTTT.

This clone was detected a few times. This rearrangement joins TRBV10-3 to TRBJ2-2; D is undetermined. The V end was cut by 8 bases, the J end by 1 base, with 8 bases between. CDR3 length equals 13 residues. Looked up from germline, CDR1 is ENHRY and CDR2 is SYGVKD. CDR3 residues: CAIEPGNTGELFF. CDR3 DNA sequence: TGTGCCATCGAACCAGGGAACACCGGGGAGCTGTTTTTT.

The table lists this clone with a count of one. The rearrangement uses TRBV13 and TRBJ1-1, with unresolved D. Germline CDR1 reads PRHDT; CDR2 reads FYEKMQ (reference sequence). This CDR3 contains 11 residues. Trimming cost V 3 bases and J 8 bases, with 7 bases left between them. The CDR3 sequence is CASSFGREAFF. For the CDR3, the DNA is TGTGCCAGCAGCTTTGGGAGGGAAGCTTTCTTT.

The V and J genes are TRBV19 and TRBJ2-5; TRBD2 aligns across 7 bases. Germline V gene data show CDR1 as LNHDA and CDR2 as SQIVND (reference sequence). The CDR3 covers 14 residues. V dropped 5 bases and J dropped 2; count of bases not matched to a gene: 5. Here the CDR3 reads CASSFIGGQETQYF. DNA for the CDR3: TGTGCCAGTAGTTTTATCGGGGGGCAAGAGACCCAGTACTTC. Supplemented by reference TRBV19 and TRBJ2-5, the full variable domain reads DGGITQSPKYLFRKEGQNVTLSCEQNLNHDAMYWYRQDPGQGLRLIYYSQIVNDFQKGDIAEGYSVSREKKESFPLTVTSAQKNPTAFYLCASSFIGGQETQYFGPGTRLLVL.

The chain combines TRBV19 with TRBJ1-5; no clear D gene. Germline CDR1 LNHDA, CDR2 SQIVND (reference sequence). V lost 3 bases and J 4 bases, leaving 7 bases between the germline ends. This CDR3 region has 13 residues. CDR3 loop: CASSIGKNQPQHF. CDR3 DNA sequence: TGTGCCAGTAGTATCGGCAAAAATCAGCCCCAGCATTTT.

The chain couples TRBV5-1 to TRBJ2-5, with 9 positions matching TRBD2. Trimming at V came to 4 bases and at J to 1 base, leaving 5 bases not matched to a gene. The germline V gene has CDR1 SGHRS and CDR2 YFSETQ. CDR3 length: 15 amino acids. The CDR3 loop is CASSQTLAGQETQYF. Written as DNA, the CDR3 is TGCGCCAGCAGCCAAACACTAGCGGGCCAAGAGACCCAGTACTTC.

The count of this clone is one. The chain joins TRBV7-9 to TRBJ2-7; D possibly matches TRBD1 or TRBD2 (5 bases each). The V gene's germline CDR1 is SEHNR and CDR2 FQNEAQ (reference sequence). This CDR3 is built from 16 residues. Trimming left V 1 base short and J 3 bases short, with 16 bases between. In DNA, the CDR3 is TGTGCCAGCAGCTTAGTGGGGCTGGACGGGGACTACGAGCAGTACTTC. It encodes CASSLVGLDGDYEQYF.

V usage is TRBV14 and J usage is TRBJ2-5; D call uncertain. Germline CDR1 SGHDN, CDR2 FVKESK. Trimming took 3 bases from V and 4 from J, leaving 6 bases between them. There are 12 residues in the CDR3. The CDR3 region has the DNA TGTGCCAGCAGCCATTTTCGAGAGACCCAGTACTTC. Translation gives CASSHFRETQYF.

This sequence joins TRBV19 and TRBJ2-3; D remains ambiguous. The CDR3 loop spans 14 amino acids. V gave up 5 bases and J gave up 2 bases, with 11 bases separating them. CDR1 and CDR2 from the germline V gene are LNHDA and SQIVND (reference sequence). CDR3 protein: CASSAATPTDTQYF. The CDR3 DNA sequence: TGTGCCAGTAGTGCCGCTACACCCACAGATACGCAGTATTTT.

The rearrangement links TRBV28 to TRBJ2-1, with a possible D match to TRBD2 (7 bases). The CDR3 covers 15 residues. Trimming removed 7 bases from V and 7 bases from J, with 20 bases in between. CDR1 and CDR2 (germline): MDHEN, SYDVKM. The chain's CDR3 is CASNKGGEGRNEQFF. Written as DNA, the CDR3 is TGTGCCAGCAACAAAGGGGGGGAGGGCCGGAATGAGCAGTTCTTC.

The chain carries TRBV12-5 and TRBJ1-5; a possible D gene is TRBD1 (5 bases). The CDR3 has 17 amino acids. The germline CDR1 and CDR2 sequences are LGHNT and FRNRAP. V lost 0 bases and J 1 base, leaving 13 bases between the germline ends. In DNA form, the CDR3 reads TGTGCTAGTGGTTTGGTCGGGGGTGAAGGAAGCAATCAGCCCCAGCATTTT. The encoded protein is CASGLVGGEGSNQPQHF.

The J gene is TRBJ1-5, the V gene TRBV27; D unresolved. Per the germline V gene, CDR1 is MNHEY and CDR2 is SMNVEV (reference sequence). There are 15 residues in the CDR3. V gave up 2 bases and J gave up 3 bases, with 11 bases separating them. The CDR3, as DNA: TGTGCCAGCAGTTTAGATATCAGTGACAATCAGCCCCAGCATTTT. Residues: CASSLDISDNQPQHF.

DNA of the CDR3: TGTGCCAGCTCGCAGGATAATGGGGAGACCCAGTACTTC. It is translated as CASSQDNGETQYF. V usage is TRBV2 and J usage is TRBJ2-5, with D hard to call. CDR1 and CDR2 (germline): SNHLY, FYNNEI. The V and J ends lost 8 bases and 5 bases respectively, with 15 bases between them. This CDR3 is 13 amino acids long.

This sequence joins TRBV6-5 and TRBJ2-7; 9 positions agree with TRBD2. The CDR3 has 16 residues. CDR1 and CDR2 (germline): MNHEY, SVGAGI. Trimming removed 0 bases from V and 5 bases from J; junction bases left unmatched: 8. The CDR3 loop reads CASSYSRREGRDEQYF. Here the CDR3 DNA reads TGTGCCAGCAGTTACTCGAGGCGGGAGGGCCGGGACGAGCAGTACTTC.

This chain joins TRBV30 and TRBJ1-2; D remains ambiguous. CDR3 size: 15 residues. From germline, CDR1 is GTSNPN and CDR2 SVGIG (reference sequence). V dropped 2 bases and J dropped 3 bases, with 16 bases sitting between them. Here the CDR3 reads CAWSPHRDPDYGYTF. CDR3 DNA sequence: TGTGCCTGGAGTCCCCACCGGGATCCTGACTATGGCTACACCTTC.

V usage is TRBV7-3 and J usage is TRBJ2-5, with D maybe TRBD1 (5 bases). Germline CDR1 SGHTA, CDR2 FQGTGA. The V end lost 3 bases, the J end lost 3 bases, and 8 bases lay between the germline ends. CDR3 length: 13 residues. The CDR3 DNA sequence: TGTGCCAGCAGCTTCCAGGGCGAAGAGACCCAGTACTTC. Translated, it gives CASSFQGEETQYF.

This chain links TRBV5-1 with TRBJ1-1, with a weak D call TRBD1 (6 bases). Germline CDR1 is SGHRS and CDR2 is YFSETQ. This CDR3 comprises 13 residues. Between the trimmed V and J ends, which lost 4 bases and 2 bases, there was a span of 9 bases. This chain's CDR3 is CASSIQGNTEAFF. Here the CDR3 DNA reads TGCGCCAGCAGCATACAGGGTAACACTGAAGCTTTCTTT.

The V gene is TRBV11-3, the J gene TRBJ2-2; D is unresolved. This CDR3 spans 13 amino acids. In germline, CDR1 is SGHNT, CDR2 YENEEA. V was clipped by 7 bases and J by 4 bases, with 10 bases between them. The CDR3: CASTPSGTGELFF. The CDR3 coding sequence is TGTGCCAGCACCCCCTCCGGCACCGGGGAGCTGTTTTTT.

The rearrangement uses TRBV5-6 and TRBJ1-6; TRBD1 agrees at 9 bases. Germline V CDR1 and CDR2: SGHDT, YYEEEE. The CDR3 is 15 residues long. Trimming took 3 bases from V and 10 from J; bases not matched to a gene: 8. The CDR3 coding sequence is TGTGCCAGCAGCTGGGGACAGGGAGGCGGGTCACCCCTCCACTTT. This sequence encodes CASSWGQGGGSPLHF.

V usage is TRBV2 and J usage is TRBJ2-5; unclear D gene. V was clipped by 6 bases and J by 5 bases, with 16 bases between them. The CDR3 contains 14 residues. CDR1 is SNHLY and CDR2 is FYNNEI in the germline V gene. CDR3 residues: CASRPGRAAETQYF. Here the CDR3 DNA reads TGTGCCAGCAGGCCCGGTCGGGCTGCGGAGACCCAGTACTTC.